Each of the 23 T cell receptor beta chains below was sequenced from the same sample in a study of radiation and T cells in renal cell carcinoma. The protocol was immunoSEQ multiplex PCR, while the TCRdb copy is restricted to in-frame clones and leaves out a portion. Among under 55,000 clones listed, 83% were seen once. Sample time point: baseline pretreatment blood. Treatment reported: 15 Gy SBRT to primary tumor, nephrectomy 4 weeks later. This material consisted of blood, taken from a patient whose treatment included radiotherapy and nephrectomy. The receptor set was obtained from a woman aged 70-85 years with renal cell carcinoma.

This clone was counted only a few times. V gene TRBV27 combines with J gene TRBJ1-1, with D tentatively TRBD1 (5 bases). Trimming stripped 0 bases from V and 2 bases from J, with 13 bases between. This CDR3 spans 16 amino acids. CDR1 is MNHEY and CDR2 is SMNVEV in the germline V gene (reference sequence). The CDR3 nucleotides read TGTGCCAGCAGTTTATCACCGGGGGTAGGCAACACTGAAGCTTTCTTT. It is translated as CASSLSPGVGNTEAFF.

There are a few counts of this clone. The V and J genes are TRBV15 and TRBJ1-5; 7 positions match TRBD1. The CDR3 is 15 residues long. From germline, CDR1 is LNHNV and CDR2 YYDKDF (reference sequence). V lost 5 bases and J lost 1; bases outside the gene matches: 5. The CDR3, as DNA: TGTGCCACCAGCCTCGACAGGGCAAGCAATCAGCCCCAGCATTTT. Translated: CATSLDRASNQPQHF.

There are a few counts of this clone. The gene calls are TRBV5-1 and TRBJ2-7; TRBD2 might be the D (5 bases). V gave up 6 bases and J gave up 4 bases, with 17 bases separating them. CDR3 length equals 14 residues. CDR1 is SGHRS, CDR2 YFSETQ, per germline. Written as DNA, the CDR3 is TGCGCCAGCACCCCCCAAGAGGGCGGATACGAGCAGTACTTC. Its protein is CASTPQEGGYEQYF.

The chain couples TRBV21-1 to TRBJ2-3; the D call TRBD1 from the table was never checked on the DNA. TRBV21-1 is classified as a pseudogene. The CDR3 sequence is 13 residues long. The CDR3 region is CASSRASFDTQYF. CDR3 in DNA: TGTGCCAGCAGCAGGGCCTCCTTCGATACGCAGTATTTT.

This chain links TRBV5-8 with TRBJ1-2; 8 nucleotides match TRBD1. V shed 4 bases and J 4 bases; nucleotides not matched to a gene: 6. CDR1 and CDR2 (germline): SGHTS, YDEGEE. The CDR3 contains 14 residues. The CDR3 bases are TGTGCCAGCAGCCGAGGACAGGGTGGCTATGGCTACACCTTC. It is translated as CASSRGQGGYGYTF.

The chain employs TRBV5-1 and TRBJ1-2; D is unclear. This CDR3 has 15 amino acids. CDR1 and CDR2 from the germline V gene are SGHRS and YFSETQ. Trimming left V 0 bases short and J 1 base short, with 10 bases between. The CDR3 reads CASSLAGQVNYGYTF. CDR3 in DNA: TGCGCCAGCAGCTTGGCCGGCCAGGTTAACTATGGCTACACCTTC.

This clone has just a few counts. This chain joins TRBV7-9 and TRBJ2-5, with D possibly matching TRBD2 (6 bases). Germline assignment: CDR1 SEHNR and CDR2 FQNEAQ (reference sequence). V lost 8 bases and J lost 2, with 15 bases in between. This CDR3 spans 14 amino acids. The CDR3 DNA reads as TGTGCCAGCCGCCGGGCGGAGGGGCAAGAGACCCAGTACTTC. Protein: CASRRAEGQETQYF. The whole variable domain, remainder taken from reference TRBV7-9 and TRBJ2-5, is DTGVSQNPRHKITKRGQNVTFRCDPISEHNRLYWYRQTLGQGPEFLTYFQNEAQLEKSRLLSDRFSAERPKGSFSTLEIQRTEQGDSAMYLCASRRAEGQETQYFGPGTRLLVL.

V gene TRBV18 combines with J gene TRBJ1-1; D gene unclear. Trimming cost V 3 bases and J 2 bases, with 13 bases left between them. The CDR3 is made up of 15 amino acids. Germline CDR1 reads KGHSH; CDR2 reads LQKENI. In DNA form, the CDR3 reads TGTGCCAGCTCACCTGGGCAGGCCCAAAACACTGAAGCTTTCTTT. Translating gives CASSPGQAQNTEAFF.

The table lists this clone with a few counts. The chain is built from TRBV6-1 and TRBJ2-7; 8 bases fit TRBD1. Germline V CDR1 and CDR2: MNHNS, SASEGT. This CDR3 has 15 residues. V shed 3 bases, J shed 6 bases, and the junction held 10 bases outside the gene matches. The CDR3 spells CASSDNKLTGVEQYF. The CDR3 DNA sequence: TGTGCCAGCAGTGACAACAAATTGACAGGGGTCGAGCAGTACTTC.

A few counts support this clone. The junction departs from germline at one end; a sequencing error may be responsible. The genes are TRBV7-6 and TRBJ2-6; TRBD2 aligns across 10 bases. This CDR3 is built from 17 residues. Per the germline V gene, CDR1 is SGHVS and CDR2 is FNYEAQ. This CDR3 reads CASSLAGAGTGANVLTF. In nucleotides, the CDR3 is TGTGCCAGCAGCCTAGCGGGGGCGGGGACTGGGGCCAACGTCCTGACTTTC.

The rearrangement links TRBV6-5 to TRBJ2-1; D unclear. The CDR3 runs to 13 residues. V gave up 0 bases and J gave up 4 bases, with 4 bases separating them. Germline V CDR1 and CDR2: MNHEY, SVGAGI. Written as DNA, the CDR3 is TGTGCCAGCAGTTACTCACTATACAATGAGCAGTTCTTC. Protein: CASSYSLYNEQFF.

The chain is built from TRBV6-5 and TRBJ2-3, with 11 bases aligning to TRBD2. V shed 5 bases, J shed 0 bases, and the junction held 1 base outside the gene matches. The CDR3 is 15 amino acids. Per the germline V gene, CDR1 is MNHEY and CDR2 is SVGAGI. The CDR3 sequence: CASSRLAGSTDTQYF. The CDR3 region has the DNA TGTGCCAGCAGTCGACTAGCGGGGAGCACAGATACGCAGTATTTT.

The chain employs TRBV5-4 and TRBJ2-7; TRBD2 is a possible D gene (6 bases). V lost 0 bases, J lost 4 bases, and 11 bases lay in between. CDR1 is SGHNT and CDR2 is YYREEE in the germline V gene (reference sequence). This CDR3 comprises 14 residues. DNA of the CDR3: TGTGCCAGCAGCTTGGGGGGGGATTTTTACGAGCAGTACTTC. Residues: CASSLGGDFYEQYF.

This rearrangement joins TRBV18 to TRBJ1-2, with D possibly being TRBD1 (5 bases). CDR1 KGHSH and CDR2 LQKENI come from the germline V gene. The CDR3 is made up of 16 amino acids. Trimming stripped 0 bases from V and 1 base from J, with 12 bases between. CDR3 nucleotide sequence: TGTGCCAGCTCACCACCGCCCGGGGCGGGTAACTATGGCTACACCTTC. Encoded protein: CASSPPPGAGNYGYTF.

The J gene is TRBJ2-7, the V gene TRBV9; D gene uncertain. The CDR3 is made up of 13 amino acids. Trimming removed 4 bases at V and 3 bases at J, with 11 bases between. The germline CDR1 and CDR2 sequences are SGDLS and YYNGEE. DNA of the CDR3: TGTGCCAGCAGCTCCCCGGTTGGCTACGAGCAGTACTTC. Its protein product is CASSSPVGYEQYF.

The V gene is TRBV18, the J gene TRBJ2-5; maybe TRBD2 (6 bases). The CDR3 sequence is 17 residues long. Trimming took 3 bases from V and 2 from J, leaving 19 bases between them. Germline values: CDR1 KGHSH, CDR2 LQKENI. The CDR3 nucleotides are TGTGCCAGCTCACCGGTGGGACTCCTCTGGGGGCAAGAGACCCAGTACTTC. Its translation is CASSPVGLLWGQETQYF. The complete variable domain, with remaining parts taken from reference TRBV18 and TRBJ2-5, reads NAGVMQNPRHLVRRRGQEARLRCSPMKGHSHVYWYRQLPEEGLKFMVYLQKENIIDESGMPKERFSAEFPKEGPSILRIQQVVRGDSAAYFCASSPVGLLWGQETQYFGPGTRLLVL.

The chain links TRBV6-5 to TRBJ1-1; D not certain. Germline V gene data show CDR1 as MNHEY and CDR2 as SVGAGI. V shed 0 bases and J shed 1 base, with 6 bases lying between them. CDR3 size: 14 residues. CDR3 protein: CASSYSARNTEAFF. DNA for the CDR3: TGTGCCAGCAGTTACTCGGCCCGGAACACTGAAGCTTTCTTT.

The chain combines TRBV7-2 with TRBJ2-7; a weak D match, TRBD1 (6 bases). CDR3 length: 15 amino acids. Trimming shortened V by 5 bases and J by 4 bases, and 18 bases separated the two germline ends. Germline CDR1 is SGHTA and CDR2 is FQGNSA. The CDR3 protein is CASSLRLTGAYEQYF. The CDR3 bases are TGTGCCAGCAGCCTGCGATTGACAGGTGCATACGAGCAGTACTTC.

The chain carries TRBV2 and TRBJ1-2; no clear D gene. The CDR3 spans 13 residues. CDR1 is SNHLY, CDR2 FYNNEI, per germline. V was shortened by 1 base and J by 4 bases, with 7 bases between the two germline ends. CDR3 sequence (DNA): TGTGCCAGCAGTGAAGGTTGGGGCTATGGCTACACCTTC. Translating gives CASSEGWGYGYTF.

V usage is TRBV30 and J usage is TRBJ2-1; 8 nucleotides align to TRBD1. There are 17 residues in the CDR3. Looked up from germline, CDR1 is GTSNPN and CDR2 is SVGIG (reference sequence). After removal of 2 bases from V and 0 bases from J, the junction contained 9 bases not matched to a gene. CDR3 in amino acids: CAWSSEDRATSYNEQFF. In DNA, the CDR3 is TGTGCCTGGAGTTCAGAGGACAGGGCTACCTCCTACAATGAGCAGTTCTTC.

J is TRBJ2-7 and V is TRBV2, with D hard to call. CDR1 SNHLY and CDR2 FYNNEI come from the germline V gene. The CDR3 covers 12 residues. The germline V and J ends were trimmed by 7 bases and 4 bases, with 11 bases remaining between them. The CDR3 reads CASNAVTYEQYF. The CDR3 DNA reads as TGTGCCAGCAATGCGGTGACTTACGAGCAGTACTTC.

The chain recombines TRBV19 with TRBJ1-3, with 9 bases fitting TRBD1. This CDR3 comprises 15 residues. Germline CDR1 reads LNHDA; CDR2 reads SQIVND (reference sequence). Losses at the gene ends were 6 bases for V and 2 bases for J; bases not matched to a gene: 5. The CDR3 bases are TGTGCCAGTAGAACGACAGGGGGTCCTGGAAACACCATATATTTT. It encodes CASRTTGGPGNTIYF.

This rearrangement joins TRBV11-3 to TRBJ2-1; 9 bases align to TRBD2. V was clipped by 1 base and J by 7 bases; unmatched bases: 5. The CDR3 covers 15 residues. Germline V gene lookup returns CDR1 SGHNT and CDR2 YENEEA. The CDR3 DNA follows: TGTGCCAGCAGCTTAGTAGCGGGGGCCGTAAATGAGCAGTTCTTC. Residues: CASSLVAGAVNEQFF. The full variable domain, rest sourced from reference TRBV11-3 and TRBJ2-1, is EAGVVQSPRYKIIEKKQPVAFWCNPISGHNTLYWYLQNLGQGPELLIRYENEEAVDDSQLPKDRFSAERLKGVDSTLKIQPAELGDSAVYLCASSLVAGAVNEQFFGPGTRLTVL.